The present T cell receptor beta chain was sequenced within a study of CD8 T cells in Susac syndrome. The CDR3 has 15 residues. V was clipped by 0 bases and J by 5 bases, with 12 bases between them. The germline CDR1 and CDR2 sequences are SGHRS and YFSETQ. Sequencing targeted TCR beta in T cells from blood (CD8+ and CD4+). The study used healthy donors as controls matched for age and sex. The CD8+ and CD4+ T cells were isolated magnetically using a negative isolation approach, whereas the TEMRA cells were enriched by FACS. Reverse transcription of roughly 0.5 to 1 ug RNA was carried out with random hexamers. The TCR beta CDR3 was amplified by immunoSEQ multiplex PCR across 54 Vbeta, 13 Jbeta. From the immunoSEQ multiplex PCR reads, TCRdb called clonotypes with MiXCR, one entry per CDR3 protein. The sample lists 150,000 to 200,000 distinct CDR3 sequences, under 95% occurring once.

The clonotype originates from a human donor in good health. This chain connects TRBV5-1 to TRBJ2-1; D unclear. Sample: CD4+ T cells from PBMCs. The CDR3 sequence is CASSLALGNNNEQFF. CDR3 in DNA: TGCGCCAGCAGCTTGGCCCTGGGTAACAACAATGAGCAGTTCTTC.